The rows below give T cell receptor beta chains drawn from one sample of a study of T cell repertoires in cytomegalovirus infection. From the reads, TCRdb called clonotypes with MiXCR, one entry per CDR3 protein. This sample yields around 740,000 distinct CDR3 sequences, of which about 40% are seen a single time; 2.8% belongs to the top ten. Sequenced input: PBMCs. Receptors were obtained from a human donor in good health (CMV status not recorded). Some clones in this sample may be carry-over from other donors' samples. Both conserved end residues are part of each CDR3. Each record gives: clone size, D gene, J gene, V gene, CDR3 DNA, CDR3 protein. The D gene is left open where the match is weak. Size tells how often a clone was seen (once, few, many) or the class of an expanded clone, and some rows leave it out.

few TRBD2 TRBJ2-2 TRBV19 TGTGCCAGTAGTATACGACTAGCGGGAGCCTTGAACACCGGGGAGCTGTTTTTT CASSIRLAGALNTGELFF
many TRBD1 TRBJ1-2 TRBV27 TGTGCCAGCAGTAACACAAAGACAGGGAACTATGGCTACACCTTC CASSNTKTGNYGYTF
NA NA TRBJ2-4 TRBV28 TGTGCCAGCAGTCACTCCCTCACGGTTGGCGTGGCCAAAAACATTCAGTACTTC CASSHSLTVGVAKNIQYF
few TRBD2 TRBJ2-5 TRBV4-2 TGTGCCAGCAGCCAAGCTAGCGGGGGGTACCAAGAGACCCAGTACTTC CASSQASGGYQETQYF
NA NA TRBJ1-5 TRBV7-8 TGTGCCAGCAGCTTACGGGGACAAACATATAATCAGCCCCAGCATTTT CASSLRGQTYNQPQHF
NA TRBD2 TRBJ2-5 TRBV2 TGTGCCAGCTGGCGGGAGGTCGGTGAGACCCAGTACTTC CASWREVGETQYF
NA NA TRBJ2-7 TRBV6-2/TRBV6-3 TGTGCCAGCAGTTACGGGACTGGGGGGCAGTACTTC CASSYGTGGQYF
few TRBD1 TRBJ2-2 TRBV7-8 TGTGCCAGCAGGGGAGACCGGGACAGGGGGTACACCGGGGAGCTGTTTTTT CASRGDRDRGYTGELFF
many NA TRBJ1-3 TRBV14 TGTGCCAGCAAGCGGGGATCTGGAAACACCATATATTTT CASKRGSGNTIYF
many NA TRBJ1-1 TRBV12-3/TRBV12-4 TGTGCCAGCAGTACTCCAATCGGGGGCACTGAAGCTTTCTTT CASSTPIGGTEAFF
few NA TRBJ2-5 TRBV7-8 TGTGCCAGCAGCTTTAGTCGGTCAGCCCGAGAGACCCAGTACTTC CASSFSRSARETQYF
NA NA TRBJ1-2 TRBV28 TGTGCCAGCAGTTACCAAAGGGACTATGGCTACACCTTC CASSYQRDYGYTF
NA NA TRBJ1-3 TRBV11-2 TGTGCCAGCAGCTTCCGCTTAGGACAGATGAACTCTGGAAACACCATATATTTT CASSFRLGQMNSGNTIYF
many NA TRBJ1-6 TRBV12-3/TRBV12-4 TGTGCCAGCAGTTTAACAGGGTATAATTCACCCCTCCACTTT CASSLTGYNSPLHF
few NA TRBJ2-3 TRBV29-1 TGCAGCGTCGTCCCCATCACAGATACGCAGTATTTT CSVVPITDTQYF
few NA TRBJ2-2 TRBV12-3/TRBV12-4 TGTGCCAGCAGTTTAGTTTTGGGCCCCGGGGAGCTGTTTTTT CASSLVLGPGELFF
NA NA TRBJ1-2 TRBV28 TGTGCCAGCAGTTTCGGAGGGATCTCGCTATACACCTTC CASSFGGISLYTF
few TRBD2 TRBJ2-1 TRBV28 TGTGCCAGCAGGACTGACGGGGGGAACAATGAGCAGTTCTTC CASRTDGGNNEQFF
few NA TRBJ2-2 TRBV6-4 TGTGCCAGCATGGCGGGATCGAACACCGGGGAGCTGTTTTTT CASMAGSNTGELFF
NA NA TRBJ1-6 TRBV7-2 TGTGCCAGCAGCTTAATACCAGCCTATAATTCACCCCTCCACTTT CASSLIPAYNSPLHF
few TRBD2 TRBJ2-2 TRBV7-9 TGTGCCAGCAGCCCCCCCGGGACTAGAAAGACCGGGGAGCTGTTTTTT CASSPPGTRKTGELFF
few NA TRBJ2-6 TRBV2 TGTGCCAGCAGGCAGGGAGAAGGGGCCGGGGCCAACGTCCTGACTTTC CASRQGEGAGANVLTF
few NA TRBJ1-3 TRBV10-3 TGTGCCACCGCGGGACATCGCTCTGGAAACACCATATATTTT CATAGHRSGNTIYF
few TRBD1 TRBJ1-4 TRBV6-6 TGTGCCAGCAGTAACCCGGGACAGGGAACCGAAAAACTGTTTTTT CASSNPGQGTEKLFF
NA TRBD1 TRBJ2-3 TRBV5-7 TGTGCCAGCAGCTTGGTCGGACAGGGACATTATACGCAGTATTTT CASSLVGQGHYTQYF
few TRBD1 TRBJ1-3 TRBV6-2/TRBV6-3 TGTGCCAGCCGGAGTCAGGGGGCCCGAGCCTCTGGAAACACCATATATTTT CASRSQGARASGNTIYF
few NA TRBJ2-7 TRBV4-1 TGCGCCAGCAGCCAGGCCTTGGTGGGAGGCAACTACGAGCAGTACTTC CASSQALVGGNYEQYF
NA NA TRBJ1-1 TRBV5-4 TGTGCCAGCAGCTTGGTAGGGAACGCTGAAGCTTTCTTT CASSLVGNAEAFF
few TRBD2 TRBJ2-7 TRBV6-6 TGTGCCAGCAAAGGGACTAGCGGGAGGAACCCATCCTACGAGCAGTACTTC CASKGTSGRNPSYEQYF
few NA TRBJ2-5 TRBV20-1 TGCAGTCGGCGCAGAGGCGAGACCCAGTACTTC CSRRRGETQYF
few NA TRBJ2-7 TRBV28 TGTGCCAGCAGCCCAGGGGGGATTGGCGAGCAGTACTTC CASSPGGIGEQYF
NA NA TRBJ1-1 TRBV28 TGTGCCAGCACCATCGACGGGCGTCACACTGAAGCTTTCTTT CASTIDGRHTEAFF
NA NA TRBJ1-3 TRBV12-3/TRBV12-4 TGTGCCAGCAGTTCCCGCCCGGGGGCAGTCTCCTTT CASSSRPGAVSF
NA TRBD2 TRBJ2-2 TRBV19 TGTGCCAGTAGTATGGCTAGCGGGGAAAACACCGGGGAGCTGTTTTTT CASSMASGENTGELFF
NA NA TRBJ2-1 TRBV7-8 TGTGCCAGCACGTTAGGAGCGGGCAGATCCTACAATGAGCAGTTCTTC CASTLGAGRSYNEQFF
NA TRBD1 TRBJ1-5 TRBV19 TGTGCCAGTAGTGCCGACGGACAGGGCGGGCAGCCCCAGCATTTT CASSADGQGGQPQHF
NA NA TRBJ1-4 TRBV3-1 TGTGCCAGCAGCCAGGGACGGAATCTTAATGAAAAACTGTTTTTT CASSQGRNLNEKLFF
few NA TRBJ2-1 TRBV11-1 TGTGCCAGCAGCCTCCTGGTTCGTCATGAGCAGTTCTTC CASSLLVRHEQFF
NA TRBD1 TRBJ1-1 TRBV2 TGTGCCAGCAGGACAGGGGAAGGCACTGAAGCTTTCTTT CASRTGEGTEAFF
NA NA TRBJ2-7 TRBV6-2/TRBV6-3 TGTGCCAGTAGACAGGGACTGACGGCGAGCTCCTACGAGCAGTACTTC CASRQGLTASSYEQYF
NA TRBD1 TRBJ2-2 TRBV25-1 TGTGCCAGCAGTGGGGGGACCGGGACAGGTGGGGGATTCAACACCGGGGAGCTGTTTTTT CASSGGTGTGGGFNTGELFF
many NA TRBJ1-3 TRBV28 TGTGCCAGCAGCTGGCCGGCCCCAGGGGCTGGAAACACCATATATTTT CASSWPAPGAGNTIYF
NA NA TRBJ2-1 TRBV5-1 TGCGCCAGCAGCCCTGGTGGGGACATAGGGTTCTTC CASSPGGDIGFF
few TRBD2 TRBJ2-3 TRBV27 TGTGCCAGCAGCTATAGTGGGGGGGACACAGATACGCAGTATTTT CASSYSGGDTDTQYF
NA TRBD1 TRBJ1-1 TRBV20-1 TGCAGTGCTCCTGGACAGGTGAACACTGAAGCTTTCTTT CSAPGQVNTEAFF
few NA TRBJ2-2 TRBV2 TGTGCCAGCACCAGGGAAACCGGGGAGCTGTTTTTT CASTRETGELFF
NA TRBD2 TRBJ2-3 TRBV6-6 TGTGCCAGCAGTTCCCAACGACTAGCGGGGAGTAGCACAGATACGCAGTATTTT CASSSQRLAGSSTDTQYF
NA NA TRBJ2-1 TRBV30 TGTGCCTGGAGTGTTGGGAATGAGCAGTTCTTC CAWSVGNEQFF
few NA TRBJ2-7 TRBV27 TGTGCCAGCAGTTTCGGAGCGGGTCCCTACGAGCAGTACTTC CASSFGAGPYEQYF
NA NA TRBJ2-7 TRBV28 TGTGCCACCTCAAACTGGGGATCCTCCTACGAGCAGTACTTC CATSNWGSSYEQYF
few NA TRBJ2-7 TRBV29-1 TGCAGCGTTGAGGGGGGCCAGACCTCCTACGAGCAGTACTTC CSVEGGQTSYEQYF
NA NA TRBJ2-1 TRBV20-1 TGCAGTGCTAGAGATGGAGGCGGTGAGCAGTTCTTC CSARDGGGEQFF
NA NA TRBJ2-2 TRBV19 TGTGCCAGTAACAGGCGGGGGGAGCTGTTTTTT CASNRRGELFF
many NA TRBJ2-7 TRBV7-9 TGTGCCAGCAGCTTAGGGGGAGGTCTCAACGAGCAGTACTTC CASSLGGGLNEQYF
NA NA TRBJ1-3 TRBV6-5 TGTGCCAGCAGTTTAAAGACAGAGGGATCTGGAAACACCATATATTTT CASSLKTEGSGNTIYF
NA NA TRBJ2-7 TRBV5-1 TGCGCCAGCAGCTTAACGGGCACTCCTACCGAGCAGTACTTC CASSLTGTPTEQYF
NA NA TRBJ2-7 TRBV5-4 TGTGCCAGCAGCCCGACCCGATTTACAGGGAACGGCTCCTACGAGCAGTACTTC CASSPTRFTGNGSYEQYF
NA TRBD1 TRBJ1-2 TRBV7-2 TGTGCCAGCAGCTCTGGACAGGGGGAATCTGGCTACACCTTC CASSSGQGESGYTF
few TRBD1 TRBJ2-1 TRBV7-6 TGTGCCAGCAGCGCGAGAGGGACAGGTTCGAATGAGCAGTTCTTC CASSARGTGSNEQFF